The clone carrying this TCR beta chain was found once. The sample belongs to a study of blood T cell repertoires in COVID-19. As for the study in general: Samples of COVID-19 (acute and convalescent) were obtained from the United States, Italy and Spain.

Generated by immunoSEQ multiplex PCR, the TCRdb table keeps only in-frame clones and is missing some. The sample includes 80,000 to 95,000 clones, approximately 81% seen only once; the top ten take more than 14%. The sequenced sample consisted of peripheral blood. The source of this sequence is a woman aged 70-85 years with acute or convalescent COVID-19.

The CDR3, as DNA: TGTGCCGGGGGGACAGCCGGGACAGATACGCAGTATTTT. Translating gives CAGGTAGTDTQYF. The genes are TRBV7-9 and TRBJ2-3, with a weak D call TRBD1 (7 bases). From germline, CDR1 is SEHNR and CDR2 FQNEAQ (reference sequence). CDR3 length equals 13 residues. V was pared by 11 bases and J by 3 bases, with 15 bases between.